This entry lists 27 T cell receptor beta chains sequenced from one sample in a study of blood T cell repertoires in COVID-19. Profiled with immunoSEQ multiplex PCR; TCRdb holds only in-frame clones, not every one. The sample lists approximately 200,000 clones; 80% to 90% were seen once. What was sequenced was peripheral blood. These receptors were collected from a man aged 50 to 59 who had recovered from COVID-19.

The chain carries TRBV7-6 and TRBJ2-2; the match to TRBD1 covers 8 bases. Trimming removed 4 bases from V and 5 bases from J; junction bases left unmatched: 6. The CDR3 spans 15 residues. Germline-derived CDR1 and CDR2 are SGHVS and FNYEAQ. CDR3 coding DNA: TGTGCCAGCAGCTCCCGGACAGGGTGGACCGGGGAGCTGTTTTTT. Its protein is CASSSRTGWTGELFF.

The chain links TRBV24-1 to TRBJ2-3; D gene unclear. The CDR3 is made up of 14 amino acids. Germline V gene sequence: CDR1 KGHDR, CDR2 SFDVKD. With 5 bases removed from V and 4 bases from J, the gap between germline ends came to 12 bases. In DNA form, the CDR3 reads TGTGCCACCAGTGGATGGTCGACTCCAGATACGCAGTATTTT. Translating gives CATSGWSTPDTQYF.

The rearrangement joins TRBV19 to TRBJ2-7, with 7 positions matching TRBD1. This CDR3 is built from 13 residues. Germline CDR1 is LNHDA and CDR2 is SQIVND (reference sequence). The V segment lost 4 bases and the J segment 3 bases; nucleotides outside the gene matches: 3. CDR3 in amino acids: CASSTNRGYEQYF. Written as DNA, the CDR3 is TGTGCCAGTAGTACAAACAGGGGCTACGAGCAGTACTTC.

A note on this clone: This same CDR3 is encoded by further DNA sequences in the sample. The rearrangement uses TRBV28 and TRBJ1-2; 10 bases fit TRBD1. V was clipped by 6 bases and J by 7 bases; unmatched bases: 5. CDR3 length: 13 amino acids. CDR1 is MDHEN, CDR2 SYDVKM, per germline. Here the CDR3 reads CASRRQGATGYTF. The CDR3 DNA follows: TGTGCCAGCAGAAGACAGGGGGCAACTGGCTACACCTTC.

The chain is built from TRBV10-3 and TRBJ2-7; tentatively, D is TRBD2 (5 bases). The CDR3 has 15 amino acids. Germline CDR1 ENHRY, CDR2 SYGVKD. The V end was cut by 0 bases, the J end by 2 bases, with 11 bases between. The chain's CDR3 is CAISESRTATYEQYF. The CDR3 nucleotides are TGTGCCATCAGTGAGTCCCGGACTGCGACCTACGAGCAGTACTTC.

The genes are TRBV6-5 and TRBJ2-4; tentative D call: TRBD1 (5 bases). This CDR3 is 14 amino acids long. Germline CDR1 reads MNHEY; CDR2 reads SVGAGI. Trimming removed 6 bases at V and 8 bases at J, with 17 bases between. CDR3 DNA sequence: TGTGCCAGCAGGGCAGGACACCCTGGGGACATTCAGTACTTC. Protein sequence: CASRAGHPGDIQYF.

The rearrangement uses TRBV19 and TRBJ1-5, with D possibly TRBD1 on 5 matching bases. The germline V and J ends were trimmed by 6 bases and 2 bases, with 14 bases remaining between them. CDR1 LNHDA and CDR2 SQIVND come from the germline V gene (reference sequence). This CDR3 comprises 15 residues. The CDR3 reads CASRLARGGNQPQHF. CDR3 sequence (DNA): TGTGCCAGTAGGCTCGCTAGGGGTGGCAATCAGCCCCAGCATTTT.

The gene calls are TRBV20-1 and TRBJ1-1; 9 bases are a match to TRBD1. V lost 7 bases to trimming and J lost 10 bases; unmatched junction nucleotides: 7. Germline V gene lookup returns CDR1 DFQATT and CDR2 SNEGSKA (reference sequence). The CDR3 runs to 11 residues. CDR3 residues: CSVGTGNSAFF. The CDR3 DNA reads TGCAGTGTTGGGACAGGGAATTCAGCTTTCTTT.

The chain combines TRBV6-1 with TRBJ1-3, with TRBD1 matching 7 bases. Trimming cost V 2 bases and J 4 bases; bases outside gene matches: 8. Germline CDR1 and CDR2: MNHNS and SASEGT. The CDR3 loop spans 16 amino acids. The CDR3 DNA follows: TGTGCCAGCAGTGAAAATGACAGGGCGTGGGGAAACACCATATATTTT. Protein sequence: CASSENDRAWGNTIYF.

This chain uses TRBV5-5 with TRBJ1-5; a possible D gene is TRBD1 (6 bases). V was trimmed by 4 bases and J by 5 bases, leaving 13 bases between them. From germline, CDR1 is SGHKS and CDR2 YYEKEE (reference sequence). CDR3 length equals 14 residues. This CDR3 is CASSPDSLYQPQHF. Written as DNA, the CDR3 is TGTGCCAGCAGCCCGGACAGCCTTTATCAGCCCCAGCATTTT.

The chain carries TRBV5-5 and TRBJ1-4, with D maybe TRBD1 (6 bases). The CDR3 loop spans 18 amino acids. Trimming took 0 bases from V and 4 from J, leaving 19 bases between them. The germline CDR1 and CDR2 sequences are SGHKS and YYEKEE (reference sequence). CDR3 sequence reads: CASSLAGGLSLSNEKLFF. In DNA, the CDR3 is TGTGCCAGCAGCTTGGCTGGGGGCCTATCCCTAAGTAATGAAAAACTGTTTTTT.

This chain links TRBV30 with TRBJ2-5, with a weak D call TRBD2 (6 bases). CDR3 size: 14 residues. V gave up 2 bases and J gave up 4 bases, with 14 bases separating them. The germline V gene encodes CDR1 GTSNPN and CDR2 SVGIG (reference sequence). CDR3 in amino acids: CAWSPAGSGETQYF. The CDR3 DNA reads TGTGCCTGGAGTCCGGCGGGATCGGGAGAGACCCAGTACTTC.

The gene calls are TRBV12-5 and TRBJ2-3, with 7 bases lining up with TRBD2. The CDR3 has 20 residues. Trimming at V came to 0 bases and at J to 1 base, leaving 16 bases not matched to a gene. Germline values: CDR1 LGHNT, CDR2 FRNRAP. In DNA form, the CDR3 reads TGTGCTAGTGGTTTGGTACGATTTACCGGTTTGGCGGGAGGCACAGATACGCAGTATTTT. It specifies CASGLVRFTGLAGGTDTQYF.

V usage is TRBV29-1 and J usage is TRBJ1-4; D is uncertain. Per the germline V gene, CDR1 is SQVTM and CDR2 is ANQGSEA. This CDR3 has 12 residues. V lost 4 bases, J lost 5 bases, and 8 bases lay in between. Here the CDR3 DNA reads TGCAGCGTTGTTTCGGGGAATGAAAAACTGTTTTTT. Translated: CSVVSGNEKLFF.

The gene calls are TRBV7-8 and TRBJ2-5; 9 nucleotides match TRBD2. Germline values: CDR1 SGHVS, CDR2 FQNEAQ. The CDR3 runs to 16 residues. Unmatched junction bases numbered 10, after V lost 5 bases and J lost 3 bases. CDR3 DNA sequence: TGTGCCAGCAGCCCGACCGCCCTAGCGGGGAAAGAGACCCAGTACTTC. Its protein product is CASSPTALAGKETQYF.

This rearrangement joins TRBV29-1 to TRBJ2-2; D might be TRBD2 (6 bases). V shed 3 bases and J shed 4 bases, with 12 bases lying between them. Looked up from germline, CDR1 is SQVTM and CDR2 is ANQGSEA. This CDR3 is built from 14 residues. The CDR3 coding sequence is TGCAGCGTTGAGGGTGGGGGGTCCACCGGGGAGCTGTTTTTT. This codes for CSVEGGGSTGELFF.

V usage is TRBV28 and J usage is TRBJ2-7; D might be TRBD1 (5 bases). The CDR3 spans 15 residues. Trimming took off 11 bases at V and 4 bases at J, with 24 bases between the two ends. CDR1 and CDR2 from the germline V gene are MDHEN and SYDVKM. In nucleotides, the CDR3 is TGTGCCTGTCAGGGTGGCACAGCCGTTTCTTACGAGCAGTACTTC. This codes for CACQGGTAVSYEQYF.

J is TRBJ2-1 and V is TRBV7-2; 10 positions agree with TRBD2. This CDR3 is built from 15 residues. The V segment lost 1 base and the J segment 8 bases; nucleotides outside the gene matches: 5. Per germline, CDR1 SGHTA and CDR2 FQGNSA. CDR3 nucleotides: TGTGCCAGCAGCTTAGGAGCGGGAGGGCCCCATGAGCAGTTCTTC. Translating gives CASSLGAGGPHEQFF.

The V call is TRBV6-5, the J call TRBJ2-7, with 8 bases identical to TRBD1. The CDR3 runs 14 residues. Germline loops: CDR1 MNHEY, CDR2 SVGAGI. The V segment lost 7 bases and the J segment 3 bases; nucleotides outside the gene matches: 8. The CDR3 loop reads CASTQTGEVYEQYF. CDR3 DNA: TGTGCCAGCACCCAGACAGGGGAAGTCTACGAGCAGTACTTC.

The chain employs TRBV27 and TRBJ1-2; D call uncertain. Germline V CDR1 and CDR2: MNHEY, SMNVEV (reference sequence). The CDR3 is 15 residues long. The V end lost 2 bases, the J end lost 4 bases, and 14 bases lay between the germline ends. CDR3 coding DNA: TGTGCCAGCAGTTTACAAGCGAACCCTAGCTATGGCTACACCTTC. It translates to CASSLQANPSYGYTF.

This clone has just a few counts. The V call is TRBV7-8, the J call TRBJ1-1; TRBD1 might be the D (5 bases). Looked up from germline, CDR1 is SGHVS and CDR2 is FQNEAQ. There are 15 residues in the CDR3. Trimming took 5 bases from V and 4 from J, leaving 17 bases between them. In DNA, the CDR3 is TGTGCCAGCAGCCCAACGGGGGGGGTAAGCACTGAAGCTTTCTTT. It encodes CASSPTGGVSTEAFF.

The V and J genes are TRBV5-1 and TRBJ2-7; TRBD2 might be the D (5 bases). Germline-derived CDR1 and CDR2 are SGHRS and YFSETQ. CDR3 length equals 13 residues. V gave up 1 base and J gave up 5 bases, with 10 bases separating them. In DNA, the CDR3 is TGCGCCAGCAGCTTGCAGCGGAGGCACGAGCAGTACTTC. It codes for CASSLQRRHEQYF.

The rearrangement joins TRBV19 to TRBJ1-2, with TRBD1 identical over 9 bases. The germline V gene has CDR1 LNHDA and CDR2 SQIVND (reference sequence). Trimming cost V 7 bases and J 2 bases; bases outside gene matches: 14. The CDR3 contains 17 residues. The CDR3: CASIATARTGANYGYTF. The CDR3 DNA reads as TGTGCCAGTATTGCGACCGCAAGGACAGGGGCGAACTATGGCTACACCTTC.

This chain links TRBV11-2 with TRBJ2-1; 7 nucleotides agree with TRBD1. V was clipped by 4 bases and J by 1 base; unmatched bases: 1. The V gene's germline CDR1 is SGHAT and CDR2 FQNNGV. The CDR3 consists of 14 residues. For the CDR3, the DNA is TGTGCCAGCAGCTACAGGGGATCCTACAATGAGCAGTTCTTC. Translation: CASSYRGSYNEQFF.

The chain recombines TRBV28 with TRBJ1-3; no clear D gene. V was trimmed by 4 bases and J by 5 bases, leaving 12 bases between them. Germline CDR1 reads MDHEN; CDR2 reads SYDVKM. This CDR3 has 14 residues. The CDR3: CASSSPPSRNTIYF. In nucleotides, the CDR3 is TGTGCCAGCAGTTCCCCCCCGTCTCGAAACACCATATATTTT.

J is TRBJ2-5 and V is TRBV5-1; 7 positions agree with TRBD1. V shed 4 bases, J shed 5 bases, and the junction held 5 bases outside the gene matches. Germline CDR1 is SGHRS and CDR2 is YFSETQ. This CDR3 is built from 13 residues. The CDR3 spells CASSRDRAETQYF. The DNA of the CDR3 is TGCGCCAGCAGCCGAGACAGGGCTGAGACCCAGTACTTC.

V and J are TRBV24-1 and TRBJ2-3; the match to TRBD1 covers 7 bases. The CDR3 covers 15 residues. CDR1 is KGHDR, CDR2 SFDVKD, per germline. Trimming took 5 bases from V and 5 from J; bases not matched to a gene: 9. The CDR3 here is CATSVGRGWQDTQYF. Here the CDR3 DNA reads TGTGCCACCAGTGTTGGCAGGGGGTGGCAAGATACGCAGTATTTT.